The 24 T cell receptor beta chains presented below share a single source sample, sequenced in a study of post-analysis software for immune sequencing data. Whole-study findings and limits: Five or six TRBV segments, TRBV5-6, TRBV5-1 and TRBV20-1 among them, were found more frequent in patients than controls.

Their target antigens are unknown. The library was made from cDNA and included unique molecular identifiers. MiXCR, applied by TCRdb to the PCR reads, yields one record per CDR3 protein. The sample shows fewer than 850,000 distinct CDR3 sequences, about 45% of them seen only once. The source material was blood. These TCRs come from a girl aged 5-17 years with multiple sclerosis.

The rearrangement joins TRBV20-1 to TRBJ2-5; D remains ambiguous. The germline V gene encodes CDR1 DFQATT and CDR2 SNEGSKA (reference sequence). CDR3 length: 12 amino acids. In DNA form, the CDR3 reads TGCGCGTCGGTCTTAGGGAAAGTGACCCAGTACTTC. Translating gives CASVLGKVTQYF.

This clonotype has more than one count but fewer than ten. The germline gene is not matched at one end of the junction; a read error may be the cause. The CDR3 nucleotides read TGTGCTAGCAGCTTAGGGCCGGGGAAGGGGTACGAGCAGTACTTC. Protein: CASSLGPGKGYEQYF. The V call is TRBV7-7, the J call TRBJ2-7; D tentatively fits TRBD1 or TRBD2 (5 bases each). The length of the CDR3 is 15 residues. The germline CDR1 and CDR2 sequences are SSHAT and FNYEAQ (reference sequence).

This chain connects TRBV29-1 to TRBJ1-2, with D unclear. CDR3 length: 12 residues. V was clipped by 6 bases and J by 8 bases, with 16 bases between them. Per the germline V gene, CDR1 is SQVTM and CDR2 is ANQGSEA. CDR3 sequence (DNA): TGCAGCGTCGCCCTTGGAGGAGAGGGCTACACCTTC. It yields the protein CSVALGGEGYTF.

This clonotype was observed a few times. The chain couples TRBV28 to TRBJ2-7, with 7 nucleotides matching TRBD2. Germline V gives CDR1 MDHEN, CDR2 SYDVKM. Trimming cost V 7 bases and J 4 bases; bases outside gene matches: 13. This CDR3 spans 15 amino acids. For the CDR3, the DNA is TGTGCCAGCAACCTCTCTGTTGGGGGGGGATACGAGCAGTACTTC. This codes for CASNLSVGGGYEQYF.

This clonotype came up once. This rearrangement joins TRBV2 to TRBJ2-1; 11 nucleotides match TRBD2. The germline V gene encodes CDR1 SNHLY and CDR2 FYNNEI. This CDR3 comprises 18 residues. V lost 7 bases and J lost 0; bases outside the gene matches: 11. The CDR3 sequence is CASTYGLAGGYSYNEQFF. The CDR3 nucleotides read TGTGCCAGCACCTACGGGCTAGCGGGAGGCTACTCCTACAATGAGCAGTTCTTC.

The chain joins TRBV20-1 to TRBJ2-7; 7 bases match TRBD1. The CDR3 runs to 16 residues. CDR1 and CDR2 (germline): DFQATT, SNEGSKA (reference sequence). V shed 1 base and J 0 bases; nucleotides not matched to a gene: 9. Here the CDR3 DNA reads TGCAGTGCTAGAGGCGAACCGACAGGGCTCTCCTACGAGCAGTACTTC. Residues: CSARGEPTGLSYEQYF.

The chain links TRBV28 to TRBJ2-5, with 11 nucleotides matching TRBD2. CDR3 length equals 16 residues. V trimming: 5 bases; J trimming: 5 bases; junction bases outside the gene matches: 10. Germline loops: CDR1 MDHEN, CDR2 SYDVKM. CDR3 DNA sequence: TGTGCCAGCAGTGATGGGACTAGCGGAAGGGATGAGACCCAGTACTTC. Its protein product is CASSDGTSGRDETQYF.

This clonotype was counted only a few times. CDR3 DNA: TGTGCCAGCAGCCCTGGGGGGACGGCGGAGACCCAGTACTTC. This codes for CASSPGGTAETQYF. The chain has TRBV3-1 and TRBJ2-5, with a weak D call TRBD2 (6 bases). The CDR3 contains 14 residues. The V gene lost 4 bases and the J gene lost 5 bases, with 14 bases spanning the gap. Germline CDR1 and CDR2: LGHDT and YNNKEL (reference sequence).

The genes are TRBV7-6 and TRBJ2-7; D is ambiguous. The CDR3 totals 14 residues. V was pared by 5 bases and J by 2 bases, with 13 bases between. Germline V lookup: CDR1 SGHVS, CDR2 FNYEAQ. The DNA of the CDR3 is TGTGCCAGCAGCCGTATGGACCGAGCCTACGAGCAGTACTTC. Amino acids: CASSRMDRAYEQYF.

This clonotype was seen just once. The chain joins TRBV2 to TRBJ1-4; the D gene is possibly TRBD1 (6 bases). The ends were cut back, 8 bases at V and 5 bases at J, with 12 bases in the middle. CDR1 is SNHLY, CDR2 FYNNEI, per germline. There are 13 residues in the CDR3. CDR3 amino acids: CASLQDSNEKLFF. In nucleotides, the CDR3 is TGTGCCAGCCTTCAGGACAGCAATGAAAAACTGTTTTTT.

This chain links TRBV12-3 or TRBV12-4 with TRBJ1-5; 9 nucleotides line up with TRBD1. The CDR3 is 15 amino acids. J was trimmed by 2 bases and V by 7 bases; bases with no gene match: 6. Here the CDR3 reads CASTITGGRNQPQHF. The CDR3 nucleotides read TGTGCCAGCACCATAACAGGGGGCCGCAATCAGCCCCAGCATTTT.

The chain couples TRBV7-9 to TRBJ2-7, with no clear D. Matching the DNA end better, TRBJ2-5 makes the J call doubtful. Germline V gene sequence: CDR1 SEHNR, CDR2 FQNEAQ (reference sequence). The CDR3 covers 14 residues. The CDR3 DNA sequence: TGTGCCAGCAGCTTAGTCGCGAGGCGGGAGACCCAGTACTTC. The encoded protein is CASSLVARRETQYF.

The chain links TRBV12-3 or TRBV12-4 to TRBJ2-1, with TRBD2 matching over 10 bases. This CDR3 has 15 amino acids. V was pared by 4 bases and J by 8 bases, with 8 bases of the junction left unmatched. The CDR3 DNA reads as TGTGCCAGCAGTTGGGCTAGCGGGAGTTCGCATGAGCAGTTCTTC. It encodes CASSWASGSSHEQFF.

This clonotype occurred a few times. For the CDR3, the DNA is TGTGCCAGCAGCGCGGGACTAGCGAGCCCCGTTTACGAGCAGTACTTC. This codes for CASSAGLASPVYEQYF. The V and J genes are TRBV9 and TRBJ2-7, with 10 bases identical to TRBD2. The V gene end was trimmed by 3 bases and the J gene end by 4 bases; junction bases not matched to a gene: 10. The CDR3 spans 16 residues. Per germline, CDR1 SGDLS and CDR2 YYNGEE.

The chain recombines TRBV7-9 with TRBJ2-3; 9 bases match TRBD1. Germline trimming cut 2 bases from V and 7 bases from J; bases unmatched to any gene: 10. CDR1 is SEHNR and CDR2 is FQNEAQ in the germline V gene (reference sequence). This CDR3 has 16 amino acids. The chain's CDR3 is CASSLSGTGWMNTQYF. The CDR3 nucleotides are TGTGCCAGCAGCTTATCCGGGACAGGGTGGATGAATACGCAGTATTTT. Full variable domain (remainder filled in from reference TRBV7-9 and TRBJ2-3): DTGVSQNPRHKITKRGQNVTFRCDPISEHNRLYWYRQTLGQGPEFLTYFQNEAQLEKSRLLSDRFSAERPKGSFSTLEIQRTEQGDSAMYLCASSLSGTGWMNTQYFGPGTRLTVL.

This clonotype showed up just a few times. This chain connects TRBV6-5 to TRBJ2-5, with 10 bases fitting TRBD1. Germline V gene lookup returns CDR1 MNHEY and CDR2 SVGAGI. The CDR3 runs to 18 residues. V trimming: 2 bases; J trimming: 2 bases; junction bases outside the gene matches: 11. In DNA form, the CDR3 reads TGTGCCAGCAGTTACCTGGGACAGGGGTATATCGCGCAAGAGACCCAGTACTTC. Its translation: CASSYLGQGYIAQETQYF.

The gene calls are TRBV4-1 and TRBJ2-3; D is ambiguous. Germline V gives CDR1 MGHRA, CDR2 YSYEKL. This CDR3 has 16 residues. Trimming pared 0 bases from V and 2 bases from J, leaving 12 bases between. CDR3 coding DNA: TGCGCCAGCAGCCAAGAGTCTGGGTTGTTCACAGATACGCAGTATTTT. Translation: CASSQESGLFTDTQYF.

This clonotype was found once. The V and J genes are TRBV20-1 and TRBJ2-7; D may be TRBD1 or TRBD2 (5 bases each). The end of the DNA aligns better with TRBJ2-5, so the J call may be wrong. The CDR3 runs 13 residues. CDR1 is DFQATT, CDR2 SNEGSKA, per germline (reference sequence). CDR3 protein: CSASPPRDGTQYF. The DNA for the CDR3 is TGCAGTGCTTCCCCCCCGAGGGACGGGACCCAGTACTTC.

This clonotype was detected only a few times. This chain connects TRBV7-2 to TRBJ2-7; the D gene could be TRBD1 or TRBD2 (5 bases each). CDR1 is SGHTA, CDR2 FQGNSA, per germline. V lost 5 bases and J 0 bases, leaving 20 bases between the germline ends. This CDR3 region has 17 residues. The CDR3 is CASSPSSGQDLSYEQYF. CDR3 sequence (DNA): TGTGCCAGCAGCCCATCCTCGGGGCAGGACCTCTCCTACGAGCAGTACTTC.

The V and J genes are TRBV14 and TRBJ2-7, with no clear D. The CDR3 contains 14 residues. The V gene lost 1 base and the J gene lost 4 bases, with 11 bases spanning the gap. Germline V gene sequence: CDR1 SGHDN, CDR2 FVKESK. The CDR3 sequence: CASSQGHRWYEQYF. The CDR3 DNA reads as TGTGCCAGCAGCCAAGGTCATAGGTGGTACGAGCAGTACTTC.

A few counts support this clonotype. The J gene is TRBJ1-2, the V gene TRBV20-1; weak D call: TRBD1 (5 bases). This CDR3 has 15 residues. CDR1 and CDR2 from the germline V gene are DFQATT and SNEGSKA (reference sequence). Trimming took off 3 bases at V and 2 bases at J, with 16 bases between the two ends. This CDR3 reads CSARRTGGGNYGYTF. The CDR3 region has the DNA TGCAGTGCTAGGCGAACCGGGGGGGGGAACTATGGCTACACCTTC.

This clonotype has more than one count but fewer than ten. The rearrangement joins TRBV20-1 to TRBJ2-5; possible D gene TRBD2, 6 bases. The CDR3 is made up of 13 amino acids. Looked up from germline, CDR1 is DFQATT and CDR2 is SNEGSKA (reference sequence). The V gene lost 3 bases and the J gene lost 1 base, with 9 bases spanning the gap. CDR3 region: CSARWGGQETQYF. The CDR3, as DNA: TGCAGTGCTAGGTGGGGAGGCCAAGAGACCCAGTACTTC.

The J gene is TRBJ2-1, the V gene TRBV20-1; D gene unclear. The CDR3 length is 14 residues. V was trimmed by 5 bases and J by 2 bases, leaving 13 bases between them. Germline-derived CDR1 and CDR2 are DFQATT and SNEGSKA (reference sequence). CDR3 in amino acids: CSAHRGVAYNEQFF. Written as DNA, the CDR3 is TGCAGTGCTCACCGTGGGGTGGCCTACAATGAGCAGTTCTTC.

The chain has TRBV5-1 and TRBJ2-4, with 12 bases that match TRBD2. The closer fit of TRBJ2-7 to the DNA end suggests the J call may be wrong. The CDR3 loop spans 18 amino acids. Germline loops: CDR1 SGHRS, CDR2 YFSETQ. The DNA of the CDR3 is TGCGCCAGCAGCTTTGTACCACCTACTAGCGGGGGGACTTACGAGCAGTACTTC. This codes for CASSFVPPTSGGTYEQYF.